This T cell receptor (beta chain) was sequenced during a study of neurological immune-mediated disorders. Study conclusions and caveats: Private repertoires in all groups were suggested by the finding that expanded clones across subjects shared no CDR3 amino acid sequences. Association of the multiple sclerosis repertoire cluster with clinical or MRI features was not observed for any feature.

Trimming took 4 bases from V and 6 from J; bases not matched to a gene: 8. The CDR3 spans 16 residues. Germline-derived CDR1 and CDR2 are SGHTA and FQGNSA. This clonotype was observed many times. Its antigen is currently unknown. TCRdb re-called the 5' RACE reads with MiXCR, one entry per CDR3 protein. Among fewer than 85,000 distinct CDR3 sequences, approximately 5% were seen once, and the ten largest hold 2% to 2.5%. The chain combines TRBV7-2 with TRBJ2-2; 10 positions agree with TRBD2. The sequence came from a woman in her 70s with multiple sclerosis. Sequences were obtained from PBMCs. In nucleotides, the CDR3 is TGTGCCAGCAGCTACTCGGGACTAGCGAGCGCCGGGGAGCTGTTTTTT. Amino acid sequence: CASSYSGLASAGELFF.